This TCR beta chain appears in the sequencing data of a study of technical replicates of blood from several donors. The CDR3 loop spans 14 amino acids. In germline, CDR1 is MDHEN, CDR2 SYDVKM. Trimming cost V 4 bases and J 7 bases, with 14 bases left between them. Only in-frame clones appear in the TCRdb table, and some are missing; sequencing was by immunoSEQ multiplex PCR. This table has over 85,000 clones, 90% to 96% appearing once. This chain connects TRBV28 to TRBJ2-1; TRBD1 is a possible D gene (6 bases). The sequence derives from a human donor in good health. The sample consisted of T cells isolated from PBMCs. Here the CDR3 DNA reads TGTGCCAGCAGTTCCACAGGGCTTTGGAATGAGCAGTTCTTC. The encoded protein is CASSSTGLWNEQFF.